The rows below give T cell receptor beta chains drawn from one sample of a study of blood T cells in healthy people across ages. Using its own MiXCR run on the 5' RACE reads, TCRdb lists one record per CDR3 protein. The sample holds hundreds of thousands of distinct CDR3 sequences; about 54% are singletons and the top ten take 30% to 40%. Sequenced material: blood. The receptors were sampled from a man between 60 and 75 years old in good health. The CDR3 runs from the conserved cysteine through the conserved F or W. Fields, in order: clone size, J gene, D gene, V gene, CDR3 DNA, CDR3 protein. A D gene is named only where the DNA matches it firmly. The size field is filled for only some rows; it gives once, few, many or a size class.

>-|TRBJ2-1|TRBD2|TRBV20-1
TGCAGTGCAACGAGCGGGGGGGCGAAAGAGACCCAGTTCTTC
CSATSGGAKETQFF
>-|TRBJ2-5|-|TRBV20-1
TGCAGTGCTAGGGACTCCTTCGTCGAGACCCAGTACTTC
CSARDSFVETQYF
>few|TRBJ2-5|TRBD2|TRBV29-1
TGCAGCGTTGCGCCGGGAGGGGAGACCCAGTACTTC
CSVAPGGETQYF
>few|TRBJ2-2|-|TRBV7-9
TGTGCCAGCAGCCCCGATCGCGCGAACACCGGGGAGCTGTTTTTT
CASSPDRANTGELFF
>-|TRBJ2-3|-|TRBV20-1
TGCAGTACGAGGGGGGGCACAGATACGCAGTATTTT
CSTRGGTDTQYF
>few|TRBJ1-5|-|TRBV6-1
TGTGCCAGCAGTGGGGGCGATCAGCCCCAGCATTTT
CASSGGDQPQHF
>once|TRBJ2-3|-|TRBV29-1
TGCAGCGTTAATGGCGGGGACGTCACAGATACGCAGTATTTT
CSVNGGDVTDTQYF
>few|TRBJ2-5|-|TRBV5-8
TGTGCCAGCAGCTTGGAAGGCGCCTTCGGAGAGACCCAGTACTTC
CASSLEGAFGETQYF
>-|TRBJ1-5|-|TRBV6-7
TGTGCCAGCAGTTACCAGACGGCAACCAGCAATCAGCCCCAGCATTTT
CASSYQTATSNQPQHF
>-|TRBJ2-6|TRBD1|TRBV7-9
TGTGCCAGCAGCCGGGACAGGGTTCCTGGGGCCAACGTCCTGACTTTC
CASSRDRVPGANVLTF
>once|TRBJ2-7|-|TRBV5-1
TGCGCCAGCAGCCGAAGTATTATGGGGGACGAGCAGTACTTC
CASSRSIMGDEQYF
>-|TRBJ1-6|-|TRBV20-1
TGCAGTGCACCGAGAGAACAATCACCCCTCCACTTT
CSAPREQSPLHF
>-|TRBJ1-2|-|TRBV5-1
TGCGCCAGCAGCCCGAGGGCAGGGTCTGGCTACACCTTC
CASSPRAGSGYTF
>once|TRBJ2-1|TRBD2|TRBV11-2
TGTGCCAGCAGCGGGACTAGCGGGAGCAATGAGCAGTTCTTC
CASSGTSGSNEQFF
>few|TRBJ2-5|TRBD2|TRBV7-2
TGTGCCAGCAGCTCGACTAGCGGGGGGGGCGAGACCCAGTACTTC
CASSSTSGGGETQYF
>-|TRBJ2-1|TRBD2|TRBV25-1
TGTGCCAGCAGTCGGACTAGCGGGGGGGAGGATGAGCAGTTCTTC
CASSRTSGGEDEQFF
>-|TRBJ2-1|TRBD1|TRBV9
TGTGCCAGCAGCGGAGGACAGGGGGACTACAATGAGCAGTTCTTC
CASSGGQGDYNEQFF
>once|TRBJ2-7|-|TRBV19
TGTGCCAGTAGTCCACCGGAGACAGGTACATTTACCCACGAGCAGTACTTC
CASSPPETGTFTHEQYF
>-|TRBJ2-5|-|TRBV7-2
TGTGCCAGCAGCTTCTCTAGAGCCGTGCAAGAGACCCAGTACTTC
CASSFSRAVQETQYF
>few|TRBJ2-5|-|TRBV7-7
TGTGCCAGCAGCGAACAGGCGACAGGACAAGAGACCCAGTACTTC
CASSEQATGQETQYF
>-|TRBJ2-2|TRBD2|TRBV9
TGTGCCAGCAGCCCCTCCGGGACTAGTAGGGAGCTGTTTTTT
CASSPSGTSRELFF
>few|TRBJ1-1|-|TRBV20-1
TGCAGTGCTAGAGATAAACAGGAAGGAGCTTTCTTT
CSARDKQEGAFF
>-|TRBJ2-5|TRBD2|TRBV5-1
TGCGCCAGCAGCTTGTCAAGCCTAGCGGGGGGACAAGAGACCCAGTACTTC
CASSLSSLAGGQETQYF
>-|TRBJ2-3|-|TRBV7-2
TGTGCCAGCAGCTTATGGCTGGGAGGGGGGCTTAGCACAGATACGCAGTATTTT
CASSLWLGGGLSTDTQYF
>-|TRBJ2-5|-|TRBV9
TGTGCCAGCAGCGTACAGACAGGTGGCAGGGAGACCCAGTACTTC
CASSVQTGGRETQYF
>-|TRBJ2-5|TRBD1|TRBV2
TGTGCCAGCAGAAAGGGACAGCTGAAAGAGACCCAGTACTTC
CASRKGQLKETQYF
>few|TRBJ1-6|TRBD1|TRBV3-1
TGTGCCAGCAGCCAACCGGGACAGGGTGATTCACCCCTCCACTTT
CASSQPGQGDSPLHF
>-|TRBJ1-2|TRBD1|TRBV7-2
TGTGCCAGCAGCTCCGCCGGGACAGGGGCCTACTATGGCTACACCTTC
CASSSAGTGAYYGYTF
>-|TRBJ2-1|-|TRBV2
TGTGCCTGCAACAGATACTACAATGAGCAGTTCTTC
CACNRYYNEQFF
>-|TRBJ1-2|-|TRBV4-1
TGCGCCAGCAGCCCCCCCGGACGGGATCTCCTACTATATGGCTACACCTTC
CASSPPGRDLLLYGYTF
>-|TRBJ1-2|-|TRBV6-6
TGTGCCAGCAGTTACTCGAGGTCAGCAGGGCCCTATGGCTACACCTTC
CASSYSRSAGPYGYTF
>-|TRBJ2-2|-|TRBV9
TGTGCCAGCAGCGTGGGACATCTCAACACCGGGGAGCTGTTTTTT
CASSVGHLNTGELFF
>-|TRBJ1-4|-|TRBV21-1
TGTGCCAGCAGCAACGGGACACCTGAAAAACTGTTTTTT
CASSNGTPEKLFF
>-|TRBJ1-2|TRBD1|TRBV25-1
TGTGCCAGCAGTGTCACCACAGGGGGGTCGGGCTACACCTTC
CASSVTTGGSGYTF
>-|TRBJ1-6|-|TRBV15
TGTGCCACCAGCAGAGATCGGCGGATCAGCTCCTATAATTCACCCCTCCACTTT
CATSRDRRISSYNSPLHF
>-|TRBJ1-5|-|TRBV3-1
TGTGCCAGCAGCCAAGCTGGACAGTTTGGCAATCAGCCCCAGCATTTT
CASSQAGQFGNQPQHF
>-|TRBJ1-4|-|TRBV10-3
TGTGCCATCAGTGGGTCGAAAGGGGCCGGTAATGAAAAACTGTTTTTT
CAISGSKGAGNEKLFF
>-|TRBJ2-3|TRBD2|TRBV5-1
TGCGCCAGCAGGGAGGGGCTAGCGGGCACAGGTACGCAGTATTTT
CASREGLAGTGTQYF
>-|TRBJ1-5|TRBD1|TRBV6-5
TGTGCCAGCAGTTGGACAGGGGCTAAGGATCAGCCCCAGCATTTT
CASSWTGAKDQPQHF
>few|TRBJ2-1|-|TRBV4-2
TGTGCCAGCAGCCAAGGGGCGTCTTCTACCTACAATGAGCAGTTCTTC
CASSQGASSTYNEQFF
>-|TRBJ1-2|-|TRBV5-1
TGCGCCAGCAGCTTGGTTCCGGGCCCTAACTATGGCTACACCTTC
CASSLVPGPNYGYTF
>few|TRBJ1-2|-|TRBV20-1
TGCAGTGCTTCACAGGACAGCAACTATGGCTACACCTTC
CSASQDSNYGYTF
>few|TRBJ2-3|-|TRBV9
TGTGCCAGCAGCGTAGCTCTTGGGCGGGGAGAAGTCGATACGCAGTATTTT
CASSVALGRGEVDTQYF
>-|TRBJ2-5|-|TRBV12-3/TRBV12-4
TGTGCCACCCGAGTAAAAGAGACCCAGTACTTC
CATRVKETQYF
>few|TRBJ2-3|TRBD2|TRBV5-1
TGCGCCAGCAGCTTGGGGCCTAGCGGGGGCACAGATACGCAGTATTTT
CASSLGPSGGTDTQYF
>-|TRBJ2-3|TRBD2|TRBV29-1
TGCAGCGTCCGGACTAGCGGCAACACAGATACGCAGTATTTT
CSVRTSGNTDTQYF
>-|TRBJ1-1|-|TRBV6-5
TGTGCCAGCAGTTACGGTAGTAGGGGCACTGAAGCTTTCTTT
CASSYGSRGTEAFF